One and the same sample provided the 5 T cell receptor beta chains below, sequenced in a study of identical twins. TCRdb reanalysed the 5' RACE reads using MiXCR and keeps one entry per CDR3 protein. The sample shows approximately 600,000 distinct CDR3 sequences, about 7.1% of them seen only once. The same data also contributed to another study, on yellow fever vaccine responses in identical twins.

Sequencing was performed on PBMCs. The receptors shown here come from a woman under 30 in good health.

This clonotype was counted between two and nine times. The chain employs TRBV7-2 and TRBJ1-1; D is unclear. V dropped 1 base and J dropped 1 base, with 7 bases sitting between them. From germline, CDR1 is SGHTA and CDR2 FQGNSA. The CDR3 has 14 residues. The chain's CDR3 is CASSLGHQNTEAFF. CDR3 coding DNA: TGTGCCAGCAGCTTAGGGCACCAGAACACTGAAGCTTTCTTT.

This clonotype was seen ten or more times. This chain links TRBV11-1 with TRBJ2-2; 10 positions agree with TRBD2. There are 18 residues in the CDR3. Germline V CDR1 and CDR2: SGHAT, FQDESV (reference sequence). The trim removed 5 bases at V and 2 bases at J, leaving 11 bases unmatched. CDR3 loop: CASSTRTSGNKNTGELFF. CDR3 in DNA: TGTGCCAGCAGCACAAGGACTAGCGGTAACAAAAACACCGGGGAGCTGTTTTTT. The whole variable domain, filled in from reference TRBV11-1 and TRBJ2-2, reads EAEVAQSPRYKITEKSQAVAFWCDPISGHATLYWYRQILGQGPELLVQFQDESVVDDSQLPKDRFSAERLKGVDSTLKIQPAELGDSAMYLCASSTRTSGNKNTGELFFGEGSRLTVL.

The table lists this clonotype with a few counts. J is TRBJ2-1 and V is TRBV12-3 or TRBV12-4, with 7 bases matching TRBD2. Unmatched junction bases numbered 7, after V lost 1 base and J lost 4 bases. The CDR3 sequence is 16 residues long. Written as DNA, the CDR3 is TGTGCCAGCAGTTTAGTGTGGGAGGGCCGGTACAATGAGCAGTTCTTC. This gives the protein CASSLVWEGRYNEQFF.

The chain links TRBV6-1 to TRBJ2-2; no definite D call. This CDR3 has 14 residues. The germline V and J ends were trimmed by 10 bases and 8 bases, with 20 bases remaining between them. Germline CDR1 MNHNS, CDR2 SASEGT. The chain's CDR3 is CATKDLFSRGELFF. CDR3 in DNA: TGTGCCACCAAAGACCTGTTCTCTCGTGGGGAGCTGTTTTTT.

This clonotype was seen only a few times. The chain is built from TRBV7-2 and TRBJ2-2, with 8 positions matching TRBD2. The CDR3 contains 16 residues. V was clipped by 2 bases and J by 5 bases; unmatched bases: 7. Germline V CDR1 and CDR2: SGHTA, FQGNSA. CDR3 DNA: TGTGCCAGCAGCTTAAGAAGCGGGAGAGGTACCGGGGAGCTGTTTTTT. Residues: CASSLRSGRGTGELFF. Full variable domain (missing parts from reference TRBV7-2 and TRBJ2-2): GAGVSQSPSNKVTEKGKDVELRCDPISGHTALYWYRQSLGQGLEFLIYFQGNSAPDKSGLPSDRFSAERTGGSVSTLTIQRTQQEDSAVYLCASSLRSGRGTGELFFGEGSRLTVL.